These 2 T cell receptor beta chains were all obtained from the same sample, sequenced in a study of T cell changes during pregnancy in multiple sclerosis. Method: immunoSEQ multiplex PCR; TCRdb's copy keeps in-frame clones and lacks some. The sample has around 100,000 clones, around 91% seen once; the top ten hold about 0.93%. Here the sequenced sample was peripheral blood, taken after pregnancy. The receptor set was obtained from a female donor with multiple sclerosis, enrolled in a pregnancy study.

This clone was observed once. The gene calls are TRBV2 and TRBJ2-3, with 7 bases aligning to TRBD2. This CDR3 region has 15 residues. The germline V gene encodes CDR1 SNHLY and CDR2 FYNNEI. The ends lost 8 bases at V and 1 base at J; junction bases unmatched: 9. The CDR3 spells CASSGGGHGTDTQYF. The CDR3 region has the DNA TGTGCCAGCTCGGGGGGAGGGCATGGCACAGATACGCAGTATTTT. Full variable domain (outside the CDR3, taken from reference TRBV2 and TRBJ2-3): EPEVTQTPSHQVTQMGQEVILRCVPISNHLYFYWYRQILGQKVEFLVSFYNNEISEKSEIFDDQFSVERPDGSNFTLKIRSTKLEDSAMYFCASSGGGHGTDTQYFGPGTRLTVL.

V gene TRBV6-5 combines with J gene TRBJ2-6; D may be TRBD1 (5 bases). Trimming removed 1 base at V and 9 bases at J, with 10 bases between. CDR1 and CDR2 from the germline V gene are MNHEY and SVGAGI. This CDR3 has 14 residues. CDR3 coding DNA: TGTGCCAGCAGTTACTTTAGGGGTGGCAACGTCCTGACTTTC. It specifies CASSYFRGGNVLTF.